This T cell receptor beta chain is drawn from a study of chemoradiotherapy in HPV16-positive cancers. Across the study: Candidate HPV-specific T-cell clones and common TCR motifs came from functional assays in a couple of HPV16-positive patients. Study-wide results and caveats: Non-HPV-specific T cells did not expand in tumors during treatment, whereas candidate HPV-specific clones and E7-related motifs did. The functional HPV-specific definition rests on just a couple of HPV16-positive patients. In HPV16-positive patients, HPV-responsive T-cell expansion tracked better recurrence-free survival.

This table comes from immunoSEQ multiplex PCR, and its TCRdb copy is limited to in-frame clones, with some not included. Among over 950 clones listed, around 91% were seen once. Trimming left V 3 bases short and J 1 base short, with 13 bases between. The CDR3 sequence is 15 residues long. CDR1 is MNHNS and CDR2 is SASEGT in the germline V gene. A note on this clone: The antigen is undetermined.

The sequences come from tumor tissue, collected from a patient who underwent chemoradiotherapy. The source of this sequence is a human donor with HPV-associated anogenital cancer. The V and J genes are TRBV6-1 and TRBJ2-7; D is unclear. The CDR3 here is CASSDRQTPSYEQYF. The DNA of the CDR3 is TGTGCCAGCAGTGACCGGCAGACCCCTTCCTACGAGCAGTACTTC.